This T cell receptor beta chain comes out of a study of blood T cell repertoires in COVID-19. Study-wide background: Acute-phase and convalescent COVID-19 samples originated in the United States, Italy and Spain. PBMCs, B-cell-depleted T cells, or T cells were the source of the cDNA or gDNA that made up the material.

In the authors' workflow: The assay estimated nucleated cells by amplifying reference gene primers. The data were produced by immunoSEQ multiplex PCR, yet TCRdb's version contains in-frame clones alone and is incomplete. The DNA was the basis for D and trimming; V, J and clone size are from that table. This table holds 120,000 or so clones, more than 75% found once. Germline V gene sequence: CDR1 SGHNT, CDR2 YYREEE (reference sequence). V dropped 4 bases and J dropped 2; count of bases not matched to a gene: 3. The CDR3 totals 14 residues. The TCR comes from a human donor in a cohort sampled during active COVID-19. This chain joins TRBV5-4 and TRBJ1-2, with 9 nucleotides matching TRBD1. The sequenced sample consisted of peripheral blood. CDR3 coding DNA: TGTGCCAGCAGCCCCGGGACAGGGAACTATGGCTACACCTTC. Protein product: CASSPGTGNYGYTF.